Listed here are 29 T cell receptor beta chains from one sample, sequenced in a study of blood T cell repertoires in COVID-19. Only in-frame clones appear in the TCRdb table, and some are missing; sequencing was by immunoSEQ multiplex PCR. In the table there are more than 300,000 clones, around 87% of which are singletons. The material sequenced was peripheral blood. Receptors were obtained from a woman between 50 and 59 years old with COVID-19, enrolled during active disease.

The CDR3 sequence is CASKQHRGRNQPQHF. CDR3 in DNA: TGTGCCAGCAAGCAGCACAGGGGGCGGAATCAGCCCCAGCATTTT. The V call is TRBV21-1, the J call TRBJ1-5; the table names TRBD1, a call not compared with the DNA. TRBV21-1 is recorded as a pseudogene. This CDR3 spans 15 amino acids.

The V gene is TRBV9, the J gene TRBJ2-7; possible D gene TRBD2, 6 bases. CDR1 and CDR2 from the germline V gene are SGDLS and YYNGEE. CDR3 length: 14 residues. The germline V and J ends were trimmed by 0 bases and 3 bases, with 10 bases remaining between them. As DNA, the CDR3 is TGTGCCAGCAGCGTAGCGGGAGAGGGCTACGAGCAGTACTTC. Protein sequence: CASSVAGEGYEQYF.

The chain couples TRBV10-3 to TRBJ2-1, with D tentatively TRBD2 (5 bases). The V end lost 7 bases, the J end lost 0 bases, and 7 bases lay between the germline ends. Germline V gives CDR1 ENHRY, CDR2 SYGVKD. The CDR3 is 13 amino acids. For the CDR3, the DNA is TGTGCCATCATGGGGAGCTCCTACAATGAGCAGTTCTTC. It codes for CAIMGSSYNEQFF.

The genes are TRBV30 and TRBJ1-2, with D perhaps matching TRBD1 (5 bases). The V end was cut by 1 base, the J end by 8 bases, with 17 bases between. The V gene's germline CDR1 is GTSNPN and CDR2 SVGIG (reference sequence). The CDR3 contains 14 residues. The chain's CDR3 is CAWSGGGASLGYTF. The CDR3 nucleotides are TGTGCCTGGAGTGGGGGGGGAGCTTCCTTGGGCTACACCTTC.

J is TRBJ2-1 and V is TRBV20-1; D unresolved. CDR3 size: 11 residues. Between the trimmed V and J ends, which lost 5 bases and 8 bases, there was a span of 10 bases. Germline V lookup: CDR1 DFQATT, CDR2 SNEGSKA (reference sequence). The CDR3 DNA is TGCAGTGCTCCCGAGCCTGATGAGCAGTTCTTC. It yields the protein CSAPEPDEQFF.

This chain connects TRBV5-1 to TRBJ2-7, with D perhaps TRBD2 (5 bases). V was trimmed by 0 bases and J by 4 bases, leaving 8 bases between them. The CDR3 covers 13 residues. The V gene's germline CDR1 is SGHRS and CDR2 YFSETQ. The DNA of the CDR3 is TGCGCCAGCAGCTTGGCGGAGGTGTACGAGCAGTACTTC. Its protein product is CASSLAEVYEQYF.

V gene TRBV19 combines with J gene TRBJ2-7; TRBD1 matches at 8 bases. The length of the CDR3 is 15 residues. Germline V gives CDR1 LNHDA, CDR2 SQIVND (reference sequence). Trimming at V came to 5 bases and at J to 3 bases, leaving 9 bases not matched to a gene. CDR3 nucleotides: TGTGCCAGTAGTCCTCTCTCAGGACAGGGCTACGAGCAGTACTTC. Translating it yields CASSPLSGQGYEQYF.

CDR3 sequence: CSVAASAETQYF. DNA of the CDR3: TGCAGCGTTGCCGCCTCAGCGGAGACCCAGTACTTC. This chain links TRBV29-1 with TRBJ2-5; D gene uncertain. Germline CDR1 and CDR2: SQVTM and ANQGSEA. The CDR3 has 12 amino acids. V was shortened by 4 bases and J by 5 bases, with 11 bases between the two germline ends.

In this sample, this clone turned up once. CDR3: CASRLDQGADTQYF. The CDR3 coding sequence is TGTGCCAGCAGACTAGATCAAGGCGCAGATACGCAGTATTTT. The genes are TRBV6-5 and TRBJ2-3, with a tentative D call TRBD2 (5 bases). CDR1 is MNHEY and CDR2 is SVGAGI in the germline V gene. Trimming shortened V by 6 bases and J by 4 bases, and 14 bases separated the two germline ends. The CDR3 sequence is 14 residues long.

This CDR3 reads CASSADIYNEQFF. DNA of the CDR3: TGTGCCAGCAGCGCGGACATCTACAATGAGCAGTTCTTC. The chain couples TRBV9 to TRBJ2-1, with TRBD1 as a possible D gene (5 bases). Trimming took off 3 bases at V and 3 bases at J, with 7 bases between the two ends. Looked up from germline, CDR1 is SGDLS and CDR2 is YYNGEE. This CDR3 spans 13 amino acids.

The chain combines TRBV7-9 with TRBJ1-2; TRBD1 matches at 7 bases. Trimming took 5 bases from V and 8 from J; bases not matched to a gene: 11. Germline CDR1 SEHNR, CDR2 FQNEAQ (reference sequence). There are 14 residues in the CDR3. This chain's CDR3 is CASSVSLTGVGYTF. In nucleotides, the CDR3 is TGTGCCAGCAGCGTTAGCCTTACAGGGGTCGGCTACACCTTC.

The chain combines TRBV15 with TRBJ2-7, with D possibly being TRBD1 (5 bases). V was cut by 2 bases and J by 3 bases, with 8 bases left in between. From germline, CDR1 is LNHNV and CDR2 YYDKDF (reference sequence). The CDR3 contains 13 residues. CDR3: CATSRRTYYEQYF. The DNA of the CDR3 is TGTGCCACCAGCAGACGGACATACTACGAGCAGTACTTC.

The count of this clone is one. The CDR3 spells CASSLLSGGRNEQFF. CDR3 nucleotides: TGTGCCAGCAGCTTATTATCGGGGGGTCGAAATGAGCAGTTCTTC. This chain joins TRBV11-2 and TRBJ2-1, with TRBD2 matching over 7 bases. V lost 2 bases to trimming and J lost 7 bases; unmatched junction nucleotides: 8. CDR1 SGHAT and CDR2 FQNNGV come from the germline V gene. The CDR3 has 15 residues.

The table lists this clone with a few counts. The chain combines TRBV5-6 with TRBJ1-6, with D unclear. CDR1 is SGHDT and CDR2 is YYEEEE in the germline V gene. The V end was cut by 4 bases, the J end by 5 bases, with 13 bases between. This CDR3 is 15 amino acids long. CDR3 nucleotides: TGTGCCAGCAGCGCATTCACGGGAAATAATTCACCCCTCCACTTT. Amino acid sequence: CASSAFTGNNSPLHF.

V is TRBV5-1 and J is TRBJ2-7, with D possibly being TRBD2 (6 bases). This CDR3 is 15 amino acids long. The germline V gene has CDR1 SGHRS and CDR2 YFSETQ. The V and J ends lost 1 base and 0 bases respectively, with 11 bases between them. CDR3: CASSLFSGTSYEQYF. Written as DNA, the CDR3 is TGCGCCAGCAGCTTGTTTAGCGGAACCTCCTACGAGCAGTACTTC.

This clone has more than one count but fewer than ten. The chain has TRBV15 and TRBJ1-3, with D possibly matching TRBD1 (5 bases). Trimming pared 2 bases from V and 0 bases from J, leaving 20 bases between. CDR1 is LNHNV and CDR2 is YYDKDF in the germline V gene (reference sequence). This CDR3 has 19 amino acids. The CDR3 bases are TGTGCCACCAGCAGATCAGGATCAAGTGGCGACAGCTCTGGAAACACCATATATTTT. This translates into CATSRSGSSGDSSGNTIYF.

The chain employs TRBV6-6 and TRBJ1-3; 7 bases line up with TRBD1. V shed 0 bases, J shed 3 bases, and the junction held 5 bases outside the gene matches. The CDR3 sequence is 16 residues long. Germline values: CDR1 MNHNY, CDR2 SVGAGI (reference sequence). This CDR3 is CASSYSRQGDGNTIYF. The CDR3 nucleotides are TGTGCCAGCAGTTACTCTAGACAGGGTGATGGAAACACCATATATTTT.

The chain employs TRBV4-1 and TRBJ1-2; 7 bases agree with TRBD1. Germline CDR1 is MGHRA and CDR2 is YSYEKL. The CDR3 is made up of 15 amino acids. V lost 5 bases and J lost 4; bases outside the gene matches: 10. The CDR3 DNA is TGCGCCAGCAGCTTCTCGATGACAGGGATCTATGGCTACACCTTC. Its translation is CASSFSMTGIYGYTF.

The chain joins TRBV30 to TRBJ2-7; 15 bases agree with TRBD2. The germline V gene has CDR1 GTSNPN and CDR2 SVGIG (reference sequence). This CDR3 comprises 13 residues. V was pared by 5 bases and J by 6 bases, with 2 bases of the junction left unmatched. CDR3 DNA: TGTGCCTGGGAGGGACTAGCGGGAGGCGAGCAGTACTTC. This gives the protein CAWEGLAGGEQYF.

This clone was detected a few times. This chain joins TRBV19 and TRBJ1-5; no definite D call. Trimming left V 7 bases short and J 1 base short, with 17 bases between. The CDR3 runs to 16 residues. Germline CDR1 reads LNHDA; CDR2 reads SQIVND (reference sequence). Written as DNA, the CDR3 is TGTGCCAGTACCCCCGTGGGAGGGTTAAGCAATCAGCCCCAGCATTTT. Its translation is CASTPVGGLSNQPQHF.

This clone occurred many times. This rearrangement joins TRBV14 to TRBJ2-7; the D gene is possibly TRBD2 (5 bases). The CDR3 extends over 15 amino acids. V lost 0 bases and J lost 4, with 13 bases in between. Germline values: CDR1 SGHDN, CDR2 FVKESK. In nucleotides, the CDR3 is TGTGCCAGCAGCCAAGAAGGGCCTTGGGAGTACGAGCAGTACTTC. As protein: CASSQEGPWEYEQYF.

The chain has TRBV19 and TRBJ1-3; D not certain. Germline lookup yields CDR1 LNHDA and CDR2 SQIVND (reference sequence). The CDR3 is 14 residues long. Trimming removed 0 bases from V and 4 bases from J, with 7 bases in between. The CDR3 region is CASSIDPSGNTIYF. CDR3 bases: TGTGCCAGTAGTATAGACCCCTCCGGAAACACCATATATTTT.

V is TRBV15 and J is TRBJ2-7; 11 positions agree with TRBD1. Germline loops: CDR1 LNHNV, CDR2 YYDKDF (reference sequence). J was trimmed by 9 bases and V by 4 bases; bases with no gene match: 20. The CDR3 runs to 18 residues. The CDR3: CATSTRDRGTLLPTRQYF. The CDR3 DNA is TGTGCCACCAGCACCCGGGACAGGGGGACTCTGTTACCTACGAGGCAGTACTTC.

The rearrangement links TRBV13 to TRBJ2-1; 7 positions match TRBD2. This CDR3 has 16 amino acids. From germline, CDR1 is PRHDT and CDR2 FYEKMQ (reference sequence). V trimming: 3 bases; J trimming: 8 bases; junction bases outside the gene matches: 13. DNA for the CDR3: TGTGCCAGCAGCTTGGGGCGGGGGTCGTCTACGGATGAGCAGTTCTTC. This sequence encodes CASSLGRGSSTDEQFF. Together with reference TRBV13 and TRBJ2-1, the CDR3 gives the full variable domain: AAGVIQSPRHLIKEKRETATLKCYPIPRHDTVYWYQQGPGQDPQFLISFYEKMQSDKGSIPDRFSAQQFSDYHSELNMSSLELGDSALYFCASSLGRGSSTDEQFFGPGTRLTVL.

This chain uses TRBV5-1 with TRBJ2-3, with D possibly being TRBD2 (7 bases). This CDR3 comprises 15 residues. V was clipped by 3 bases and J by 2 bases, with 13 bases between them. Germline V gives CDR1 SGHRS, CDR2 YFSETQ. Here the CDR3 reads CASSSARGATDTQYF. In nucleotides, the CDR3 is TGCGCCAGCAGCTCAGCACGGGGGGCCACAGATACGCAGTATTTT.

The rearrangement links TRBV2 to TRBJ2-1, with a tentative D call TRBD2 (5 bases). V lost 4 bases to trimming and J lost 9 bases, with 13 bases between them. This CDR3 is built from 13 residues. The V gene's germline CDR1 is SNHLY and CDR2 FYNNEI. The chain's CDR3 is CASSARGLGEQFF. The DNA for the CDR3 is TGTGCCAGCAGTGCCCGGGGTTTGGGTGAGCAGTTCTTC. Using reference TRBV2 and TRBJ2-1 for the parts outside the CDR3, the full variable domain is EPEVTQTPSHQVTQMGQEVILRCVPISNHLYFYWYRQILGQKVEFLVSFYNNEISEKSEIFDDQFSVERPDGSNFTLKIRSTKLEDSAMYFCASSARGLGEQFFGPGTRLTVL.

The chain joins TRBV5-1 to TRBJ2-6; D is ambiguous. CDR1 and CDR2 from the germline V gene are SGHRS and YFSETQ. The V and J ends lost 3 bases and 3 bases respectively, with 10 bases between them. The CDR3 contains 15 residues. The CDR3 coding sequence is TGCGCCAGCAGCTCTATTCCTGGTGGGGCCAACGTCCTGACTTTC. Translation: CASSSIPGGANVLTF.

V gene TRBV7-8 combines with J gene TRBJ1-5; 7 nucleotides match TRBD1. Trimming took 5 bases from V and 3 from J; bases not matched to a gene: 10. The germline V gene encodes CDR1 SGHVS and CDR2 FQNEAQ. The CDR3 sequence is 16 residues long. DNA of the CDR3: TGTGCCAGCAGCCCCGGGAGGGGGCATACCAATCAGCCCCAGCATTTT. Translating it yields CASSPGRGHTNQPQHF.

This clone was seen more than once but under ten times. The V gene is TRBV6-1, the J gene TRBJ2-7, with TRBD2 as a possible D gene (5 bases). Germline assignment: CDR1 MNHNS and CDR2 SASEGT. The V end lost 0 bases, the J end lost 6 bases, and 18 bases lay between the germline ends. The CDR3 contains 16 residues. The CDR3 sequence is CASSEADYSRIGEQYF. The CDR3 coding sequence is TGTGCCAGCAGTGAAGCCGACTACTCGAGGATAGGCGAGCAGTACTTC.